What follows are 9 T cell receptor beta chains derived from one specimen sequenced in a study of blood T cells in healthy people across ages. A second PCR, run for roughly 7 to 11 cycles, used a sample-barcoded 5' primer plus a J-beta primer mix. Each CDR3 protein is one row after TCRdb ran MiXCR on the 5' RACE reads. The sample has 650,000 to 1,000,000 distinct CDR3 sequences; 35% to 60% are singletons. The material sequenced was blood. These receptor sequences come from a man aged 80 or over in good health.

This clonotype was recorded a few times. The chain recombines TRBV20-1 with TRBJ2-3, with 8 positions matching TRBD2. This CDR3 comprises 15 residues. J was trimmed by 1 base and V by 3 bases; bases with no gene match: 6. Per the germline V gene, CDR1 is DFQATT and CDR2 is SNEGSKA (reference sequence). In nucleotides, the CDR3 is TGCAGTGCTAGGGGACTAGGGGTTGGCACAGATACGCAGTATTTT. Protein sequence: CSARGLGVGTDTQYF.

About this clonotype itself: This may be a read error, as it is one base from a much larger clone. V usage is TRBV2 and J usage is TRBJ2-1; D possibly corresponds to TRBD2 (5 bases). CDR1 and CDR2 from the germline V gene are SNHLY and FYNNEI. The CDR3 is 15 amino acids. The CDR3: CAGRLAPSSYNEQFF. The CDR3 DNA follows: TGTGCCGGCAGGCTAGCCCCTAGCTCCTACAATGAGCAGTTCTTC.

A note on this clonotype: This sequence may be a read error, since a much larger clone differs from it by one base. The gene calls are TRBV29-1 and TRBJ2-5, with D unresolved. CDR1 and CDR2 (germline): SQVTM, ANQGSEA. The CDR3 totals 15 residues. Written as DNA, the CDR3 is TGCAGCGTTGAAGATCAGCACTCGTACCAAGAGGCCCAGTACTTC. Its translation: CSVEDQHSYQEAQYF. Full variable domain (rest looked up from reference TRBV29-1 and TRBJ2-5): SAVISQKPSRDICQRGTSLTIQCQVDSQVTMMFWYRQQPGQSLTLIATANQGSEATYESGFVIDKFPISRPNLTFSTLTVSNMSPEDSSIYLCSVEDQHSYQEAQYFGPGTRLLVL.

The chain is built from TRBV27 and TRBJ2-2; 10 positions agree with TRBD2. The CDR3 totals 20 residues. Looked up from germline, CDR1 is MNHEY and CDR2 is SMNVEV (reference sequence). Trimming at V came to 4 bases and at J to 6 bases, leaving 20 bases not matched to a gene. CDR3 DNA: TGTGCCAGCAGTTCCTCCTCTCTCCGGCTAGCGGGAGCGGGGGCCGGGGAGCTGTTTTTT. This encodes CASSSSSLRLAGAGAGELFF.

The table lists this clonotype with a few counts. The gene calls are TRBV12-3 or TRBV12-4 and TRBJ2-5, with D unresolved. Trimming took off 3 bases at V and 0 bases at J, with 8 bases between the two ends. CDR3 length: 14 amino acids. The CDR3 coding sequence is TGTGCCAGCAGTTTGAGCCAGTACCAAGAGACCCAGTACTTC. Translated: CASSLSQYQETQYF.

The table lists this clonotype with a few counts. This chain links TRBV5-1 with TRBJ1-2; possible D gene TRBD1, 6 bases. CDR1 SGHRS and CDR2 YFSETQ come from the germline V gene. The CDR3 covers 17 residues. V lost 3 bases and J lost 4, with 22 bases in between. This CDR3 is CASSSGGSRGAFYGYTF. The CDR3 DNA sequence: TGCGCCAGCAGCTCAGGCGGTTCGAGGGGGGCCTTCTATGGCTACACCTTC.

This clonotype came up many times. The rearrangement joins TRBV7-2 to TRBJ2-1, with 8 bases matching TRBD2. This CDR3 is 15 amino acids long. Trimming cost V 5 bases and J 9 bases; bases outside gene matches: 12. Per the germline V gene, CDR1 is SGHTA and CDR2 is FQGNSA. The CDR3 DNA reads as TGTGCCAGCAGCCTTGTTTTTGGGAGCGGGAGTGAGCAGTTCTTC. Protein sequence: CASSLVFGSGSEQFF.

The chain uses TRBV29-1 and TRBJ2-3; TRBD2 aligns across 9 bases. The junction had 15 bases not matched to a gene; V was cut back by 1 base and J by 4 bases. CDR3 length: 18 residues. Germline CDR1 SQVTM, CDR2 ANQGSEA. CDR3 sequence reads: CSVEAGWLAGTSSDTQYF. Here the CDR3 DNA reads TGCAGCGTTGAAGCTGGGTGGCTAGCGGGGACATCCTCAGATACGCAGTATTTT.

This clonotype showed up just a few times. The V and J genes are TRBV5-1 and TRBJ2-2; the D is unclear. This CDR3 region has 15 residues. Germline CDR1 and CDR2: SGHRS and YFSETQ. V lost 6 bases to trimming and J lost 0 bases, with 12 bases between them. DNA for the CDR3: TGCGCCAGCACCCAGTTCCCTACGAACACCGGGGAGCTGTTTTTT. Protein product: CASTQFPTNTGELFF. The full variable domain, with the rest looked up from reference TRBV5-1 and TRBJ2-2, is KAGVTQTPRYLIKTRGQQVTLSCSPISGHRSVSWYQQTPGQGLQFLFEYFSETQRNKGNFPGRFSGRQFSNSRSEMNVSTLELGDSALYLCASTQFPTNTGELFFGEGSRLTVL.